A selection of T cell receptor beta chains follows, all from one sample in a study of T cells after posttransplantation cyclophosphamide. Data came from immunoSEQ multiplex PCR; TCRdb stores just in-frame clones and leaves some out. Of some 52,000 clones in the sample, around 84% were seen once. Sequencing was carried out using PBMCs. These receptors were obtained from a young man with a blood cancer, CMV-positive, and with a related stem cell donor. The CDR3 runs from the conserved cysteine through the conserved F or W. The D gene is left open where the match is weak. Clone size is given for some rows only: seen once, a few or many times, or a class if the clone is expanded.

V gene: TRBV28; clone size: -; J gene: TRBJ1-2; D gene: TRBD1; CDR3 protein: CASSFLVSQGDGYTF; CDR3 DNA: TGTGCCAGCAGTTTTTTGGTGAGCCAGGGGGATGGCTACACCTTC
V gene: TRBV28; clone size: medium-sized; J gene: TRBJ1-5; D gene: -; CDR3 protein: CASTPPRGKQHF; CDR3 DNA: TGTGCCAGCACCCCTCCCAGGGGAAAACAGCATTTT
V gene: TRBV7-9; clone size: -; J gene: TRBJ2-7; D gene: -; CDR3 protein: CASSLQDSYEQYF; CDR3 DNA: TGTGCCAGCAGCTTACAGGATTCCTACGAGCAGTACTTC
V gene: TRBV7-9; clone size: -; J gene: TRBJ2-1; D gene: -; CDR3 protein: CASSPYDEQFF; CDR3 DNA: TGTGCCAGCAGCCCCTATGATGAGCAGTTCTTC
V gene: TRBV4-1; clone size: -; J gene: TRBJ2-1; D gene: -; CDR3 protein: CASSQARLVPRNEQFF; CDR3 DNA: TGCGCCAGCAGCCAAGCGCGACTAGTGCCCCGCAATGAGCAGTTCTTC
V gene: TRBV6-1; clone size: once; J gene: TRBJ2-3; D gene: -; CDR3 protein: CASSEVRAGTDTQYF; CDR3 DNA: TGTGCCAGCAGTGAAGTGCGGGCCGGTACAGATACGCAGTATTTT
V gene: TRBV7-2; clone size: -; J gene: TRBJ1-5; D gene: TRBD1; CDR3 protein: CASSPGGQDTQPQHF; CDR3 DNA: TGTGCCAGCAGCCCTGGGGGACAGGATACCCAGCCCCAGCATTTT
V gene: TRBV6-1; clone size: -; J gene: TRBJ2-3; D gene: -; CDR3 protein: CATTYATDTQYF; CDR3 DNA: TGTGCCACCACATACGCCACAGATACGCAGTATTTT
V gene: TRBV12-2; clone size: -; J gene: TRBJ2-7; D gene: -; CDR3 protein: CASRFLRTSGDDEQYF; CDR3 DNA: TGTGCAAGTCGCTTCCTACGGACTAGCGGGGATGACGAGCAGTACTTC
V gene: TRBV2; clone size: -; J gene: TRBJ1-5; D gene: -; CDR3 protein: CASSEARVRNQPQHF; CDR3 DNA: TGTGCCAGCAGTGAAGCGCGGGTGCGCAATCAGCCCCAGCATTTT